This T cell receptor beta chain stems from a study of CD8 T cells in Susac syndrome. An input of 0.5 to 1 ug of RNA was subjected to reverse transcription using random hexamers. TCRdb independently ran MiXCR on the immunoSEQ multiplex PCR reads; one entry per CDR3 protein. The sample lists roughly 180,000 distinct CDR3 sequences, about 95% occurring once. Germline V gene data show CDR1 as DFQATT and CDR2 as SNEGSKA (reference sequence). The ends lost 3 bases at V and 2 bases at J; junction bases unmatched: 6. CDR3 size: 14 residues. This receptor was taken from a human donor with Susac syndrome. This chain joins TRBV20-1 and TRBJ2-7; TRBD2 agrees at 8 bases. Sequencing input: CD4+ T cells from PBMCs. CDR3 in DNA: TGCAGTGCTAGCCACACTAGCGGCGCCTACGAGCAGTACTTC. Translation: CSASHTSGAYEQYF.